This T cell receptor beta chain was profiled in a study of T cell responses to AZD1222 COVID-19 vaccine. Findings and limits, study-wide: Without day 14 samples, only post-peak T cell repertoires were studied. Only a handful of AZD1222 recipients, roughly 6 in all, had baseline seropositivity.

Comment on this clone: Its specificity is not known.

V shed 6 bases and J 4 bases; nucleotides not matched to a gene: 6. Germline V gene sequence: CDR1 SNHLY, CDR2 FYNNEI. This CDR3 region has 15 residues. Produced via immunoSEQ multiplex PCR; TCRdb's table is partial and in-frame only. The sample lists some 120,000 clones, approximately 83% seen once, with roughly 4.3% in the top ten. This sequence was found in an adult in good health. The V call is TRBV2, the J call TRBJ2-2, with 9 nucleotides matching TRBD1. This specimen was peripheral blood, taken on day 0 of MenACWY control vaccination. In DNA form, the CDR3 reads TGTGCCAGCAGCTCGGACAGGGGCGGCACCGGGGAGCTGTTTTTT. Translated, it gives CASSSDRGGTGELFF. Variable domain in full (rest from reference TRBV2 and TRBJ2-2): EPEVTQTPSHQVTQMGQEVILRCVPISNHLYFYWYRQILGQKVEFLVSFYNNEISEKSEIFDDQFSVERPDGSNFTLKIRSTKLEDSAMYFCASSSDRGGTGELFFGEGSRLTVL.